The 28 T cell receptor beta chains reported below all come from one sample, sequenced in a study of blood T cell repertoires in COVID-19. Some clones are missing from TCRdb's copy, which holds only in-frame ones; the method was immunoSEQ multiplex PCR. The table includes 48,000 or so clones, over 75% detected once. Sequencing input: peripheral blood. The receptors come from a woman older than 75 with COVID-19, enrolled during active disease.

The genes are TRBV5-4 and TRBJ2-5, with D possibly being TRBD1 (6 bases). The CDR3 loop spans 15 amino acids. Per germline, CDR1 SGHNT and CDR2 YYREEE (reference sequence). V gave up 1 base and J gave up 5 bases, with 15 bases separating them. In nucleotides, the CDR3 is TGTGCCAGCAGCTTGCCAGGGGCCAGACGGGAGACCCAGTACTTC. Protein product: CASSLPGARRETQYF.

The rearrangement joins TRBV11-3 to TRBJ1-1; D ambiguous. CDR1 is SGHNT, CDR2 YENEEA, per germline. There are 15 residues in the CDR3. Trimming removed 5 bases from V and 0 bases from J, with 13 bases in between. The CDR3 DNA follows: TGTGCCAGCAGCCCCGCAAGCGGGTTGAACACTGAAGCTTTCTTT. Translation: CASSPASGLNTEAFF.

The chain uses TRBV15 and TRBJ1-2; D uncertain. CDR1 and CDR2 (germline): LNHNV, YYDKDF (reference sequence). The V and J ends lost 4 bases and 0 bases respectively, with 12 bases between them. CDR3 length equals 15 residues. CDR3 sequence: CATSTEGSPNYGYTF. The CDR3 nucleotides read TGTGCCACCAGCACTGAGGGTTCCCCTAACTATGGCTACACCTTC.

The V gene is TRBV14, the J gene TRBJ1-2; no reliable D call. The CDR3 totals 13 residues. CDR1 and CDR2 (germline): SGHDN, FVKESK. V shed 5 bases and J shed 3 bases, with 10 bases lying between them. The CDR3 nucleotides are TGTGCCAGCAGCGTCTGGGGAGACTATGGCTACACCTTC. This codes for CASSVWGDYGYTF.

The chain carries TRBV16 and TRBJ1-2; no clear D gene. Germline V gives CDR1 KGHSY, CDR2 FQNENV. Trimming removed 2 bases from V and 1 base from J, with 14 bases in between. The CDR3 spans 16 residues. The CDR3 loop is CASSQPSTRGNYGYTF. The DNA of the CDR3 is TGTGCCAGCAGCCAACCGAGCACTCGGGGTAACTATGGCTACACCTTC.

V usage is TRBV19 and J usage is TRBJ1-1; 7 bases match TRBD1. From germline, CDR1 is LNHDA and CDR2 SQIVND (reference sequence). The CDR3 is 14 amino acids. Unmatched junction bases numbered 11, after V lost 9 bases and J lost 4 bases. In DNA, the CDR3 is TGTGCCAGGGACTTAACAGGGGACCCCACTGAAGCTTTCTTT. It yields the protein CARDLTGDPTEAFF.

This chain uses TRBV6-4 with TRBJ1-1; 7 nucleotides align to TRBD1. The CDR3 is 14 residues long. The V gene end was trimmed by 6 bases and the J gene end by 6 bases; junction bases not matched to a gene: 10. Germline V CDR1 and CDR2: MRHNA, SNTAGT. Here the CDR3 reads CASSWRQGSSEAFF. CDR3 bases: TGTGCCAGCAGCTGGCGACAGGGAAGTTCTGAAGCTTTCTTT.

V usage is TRBV3-1 (or the pseudogene TRBV3-2) and J usage is TRBJ2-7; D gene uncertain. Between the trimmed V and J ends, which lost 3 bases and 6 bases, there was a span of 15 bases. This CDR3 has 14 amino acids. Germline V lookup: CDR1 LGHDT, CDR2 YNNKEL (reference sequence). The CDR3 DNA is TGTGCCAGCAGCCACCGCGGAACCGGTTCCGAGCAGTACTTC. Amino acids: CASSHRGTGSEQYF.

CDR3 nucleotides: TGTGCCAGTAGTAGGACCGCCCGACCTACGGGGGAGCAGTACTTC. As protein: CASSRTARPTGEQYF. The chain recombines TRBV19 with TRBJ2-7, with a weak D call TRBD2 (5 bases). Germline loops: CDR1 LNHDA, CDR2 SQIVND (reference sequence). This CDR3 spans 15 amino acids. Trimming cost V 4 bases and J 7 bases, with 20 bases left between them.

The CDR3 DNA reads as TGTGCCAGCAGTGAATCGGCAGGGGGGGGAAACACCATATATTTT. Translated, it gives CASSESAGGGNTIYF. This sequence joins TRBV2 and TRBJ1-3, with 7 positions matching TRBD1. The CDR3 loop spans 15 amino acids. Trimming cost V 2 bases and J 4 bases; bases outside gene matches: 5. From germline, CDR1 is SNHLY and CDR2 FYNNEI.

This clone turned up a few times. The rearrangement uses TRBV7-8 and TRBJ1-2, with 7 nucleotides matching TRBD1. The CDR3 contains 14 residues. Germline V gene lookup returns CDR1 SGHVS and CDR2 FQNEAQ. The junction had 5 bases not matched to a gene; V was cut back by 0 bases and J by 7 bases. The CDR3 spells CASSLARGGFGYTF. DNA for the CDR3: TGTGCCAGCAGCTTAGCGAGAGGGGGCTTTGGCTACACCTTC.

The V call is TRBV19, the J call TRBJ1-3; D might be TRBD1 (6 bases). V shed 8 bases and J shed 0 bases, with 11 bases lying between them. Looked up from germline, CDR1 is LNHDA and CDR2 is SQIVND (reference sequence). The length of the CDR3 is 14 residues. In DNA, the CDR3 is TGTGCCAGTCGGAGACAGGACTCTGGAAACACCATATATTTT. This translates into CASRRQDSGNTIYF.

The table lists this clone with a few counts. The genes are TRBV2 and TRBJ1-5; no definite D call. The V end was cut by 5 bases, the J end by 3 bases, with 8 bases between. The CDR3 contains 13 residues. Germline lookup yields CDR1 SNHLY and CDR2 FYNNEI. CDR3 in amino acids: CASSRQANQPQHF. The CDR3 DNA follows: TGTGCCAGCAGTAGGCAGGCCAATCAGCCCCAGCATTTT.

The V call is TRBV7-9, the J call TRBJ1-1; 10 nucleotides align to TRBD1. Germline values: CDR1 SEHNR, CDR2 FQNEAQ (reference sequence). This CDR3 is built from 15 residues. The trim removed 6 bases at V and 6 bases at J, leaving 10 bases unmatched. The CDR3 sequence: CASRHTGTGDAEAFF. The DNA of the CDR3 is TGTGCCAGCAGACACACCGGGACAGGGGACGCTGAAGCTTTCTTT.

To note about this clone: One junction end disagrees with the germline gene, perhaps due to a read error. The rearrangement links TRBV15 to TRBJ2-1; TRBD2 matches 9 bases. The CDR3 runs to 16 residues. CDR1 is LNHNV and CDR2 is YYDKDF in the germline V gene (reference sequence). Written as DNA, the CDR3 is TGTGCCACCAGCCGAGAGCGGGGGGCTCGGAACGGTGAGCAGTTCTTC. It is translated as CATSRERGARNGEQFF.

This clone showed up just a few times. This chain uses TRBV19 with TRBJ1-5; D uncertain. The V and J ends lost 5 bases and 7 bases respectively, with 12 bases between them. CDR1 is LNHDA and CDR2 is SQIVND in the germline V gene (reference sequence). This CDR3 is built from 13 residues. The CDR3, as DNA: TGTGCCAGTAGTGCCGACCGCGGGCAGCCCCAGCATTTT. Amino acids: CASSADRGQPQHF.

This rearrangement joins TRBV6-5 to TRBJ1-2, with D possibly being TRBD1 (5 bases). Trimming left V 4 bases short and J 0 bases short, with 12 bases between. There are 15 residues in the CDR3. The V gene's germline CDR1 is MNHEY and CDR2 SVGAGI. The CDR3: CASSSPGGANYGYTF. The CDR3 DNA follows: TGTGCCAGCAGTTCCCCCGGGGGTGCTAACTATGGCTACACCTTC.

As for this clone: The germline gene is not matched at one end of the junction; a read error may be the cause. The same CDR3 arises from other DNA sequences in this sample as well. This sequence joins TRBV2 and TRBJ2-7, with a tentative D call TRBD2 (7 bases). The CDR3 covers 13 residues. CDR1 is SNHLY, CDR2 FYNNEI, per germline. CDR3 residues: CASSDGGLYEQYF. Written as DNA, the CDR3 is TGTGCCAGCAGTGACGGGGGGCTATACGAGCAGTATTTC.

The chain employs TRBV5-8 and TRBJ2-7, with D possibly being TRBD1 (5 bases). Germline-derived CDR1 and CDR2 are SGHTS and YDEGEE. V lost 5 bases and J 3 bases, leaving 24 bases between the germline ends. This CDR3 is built from 17 residues. CDR3 coding DNA: TGTGCCAGCAGGGACGGAGTTAGGACATCGGAAAACTACGAGCAGTACTTC. Its translation: CASRDGVRTSENYEQYF.

This rearrangement joins TRBV19 to TRBJ1-2; 7 bases align to TRBD1. CDR1 is LNHDA and CDR2 is SQIVND in the germline V gene (reference sequence). The CDR3 loop spans 14 amino acids. With 6 bases clipped from V and 3 bases from J, the junction kept 7 bases outside the gene matches. The CDR3 sequence is CASSQTGFDYGYTF. CDR3 DNA sequence: TGTGCCAGTAGCCAGACAGGGTTCGACTATGGCTACACCTTC.

The sample holds one count of this clone. The chain links TRBV15 to TRBJ2-3, with D possibly being TRBD1 (5 bases). With 1 base removed from V and 2 bases from J, the gap between germline ends came to 10 bases. The CDR3 contains 15 residues. Germline loops: CDR1 LNHNV, CDR2 YYDKDF (reference sequence). This CDR3 is CATSRVGRDTDTQYF. Here the CDR3 DNA reads TGTGCCACCAGCAGAGTCGGCAGGGACACAGATACGCAGTATTTT.

V usage is TRBV6-6 and J usage is TRBJ2-7; 10 bases match TRBD2. The germline CDR1 and CDR2 sequences are MNHNY and SVGAGI (reference sequence). The CDR3 covers 16 residues. V lost 5 bases, J lost 5 bases, and 12 bases stayed unmatched. In DNA form, the CDR3 reads TGTGCCAGCAGTCGAAGACCCGGGACTAGCGTTCACGAGCAGTACTTC. This encodes CASSRRPGTSVHEQYF.

This chain uses TRBV5-4 with TRBJ1-2; 7 nucleotides line up with TRBD1. V shed 4 bases, J shed 6 bases, and the junction held 6 bases outside the gene matches. CDR1 is SGHNT and CDR2 is YYREEE in the germline V gene (reference sequence). This CDR3 is built from 13 residues. The CDR3 DNA reads TGTGCCAGCAGCGTGAACAGGGGCCATGGCTACACCTTC. Amino acids: CASSVNRGHGYTF.

V and J are TRBV27 and TRBJ1-6, with D perhaps TRBD1 (5 bases). V was trimmed by 8 bases and J by 0 bases, leaving 14 bases between them. CDR1 is MNHEY, CDR2 SMNVEV, per germline (reference sequence). The CDR3 contains 16 residues. The CDR3 coding sequence is TGTGCCAGCGGGGGACTTTGGAGCTCCTATAATTCACCCCTCCACTTT. It codes for CASGGLWSSYNSPLHF.

The V call is TRBV7-9, the J call TRBJ2-5; 8 bases match TRBD2. The junction had 4 bases not matched to a gene; V was cut back by 8 bases and J by 2 bases. This CDR3 is built from 13 residues. Germline V CDR1 and CDR2: SEHNR, FQNEAQ (reference sequence). The CDR3 sequence is CASLLAAQETQYF. The CDR3, as DNA: TGTGCCAGCTTACTAGCGGCTCAAGAGACCCAGTACTTC.

The V and J genes are TRBV19 and TRBJ2-4; D is unresolved. V was pared by 3 bases and J by 8 bases, with 11 bases between. The germline CDR1 and CDR2 sequences are LNHDA and SQIVND (reference sequence). This CDR3 has 13 residues. The CDR3 loop reads CASSMVNTDIQYF. The CDR3 DNA follows: TGTGCCAGTAGTATGGTCAATACAGACATTCAGTACTTC.

This clone was seen a handful of times. The CDR3 coding sequence is TGTGCCAGCAGCCCTCAGGACAGGATTGGAGCAAAACTGTTTTTT. This encodes CASSPQDRIGAKLFF. The chain uses TRBV9 and TRBJ1-4; 7 nucleotides line up with TRBD1. The trim removed 4 bases at V and 10 bases at J, leaving 13 bases unmatched. The CDR3 is made up of 15 amino acids. In germline, CDR1 is SGDLS, CDR2 YYNGEE. The full variable domain, rest sourced from reference TRBV9 and TRBJ1-4, is DSGVTQTPKHLITATGQRVTLRCSPRSGDLSVYWYQQSLDQGLQFLIQYYNGEERAKGNILERFSAQQFPDLHSELNLSSLELGDSALYFCASSPQDRIGAKLFFGSGTQLSVL.

V and J are TRBV5-6 and TRBJ1-6; 7 nucleotides align to TRBD1. Germline V gene lookup returns CDR1 SGHDT and CDR2 YYEEEE. The CDR3 is 14 residues long. Trimming at V came to 3 bases and at J to 4 bases, leaving 1 base not matched to a gene. CDR3 in DNA: TGTGCCAGCAGCTACAGGGGTTATAATTCACCCCTCCACTTT. As protein: CASSYRGYNSPLHF.